These T cell receptor beta chains were read from a single sample in a study of shared clonotypes between healthy human individuals. TCRdb's table, derived via immunoSEQ multiplex PCR, lists solely in-frame clones and lacks some. The sample includes about 2.1 million clones, 90% to 95% of them seen just once. Input material: naive CD8+ T cells from PBMCs. The origin of the receptors is a man younger than 30 in good health. Some clones in this sample may be carry-over from other donors' samples. Both conserved end residues are part of each CDR3. A D gene is named only where the DNA matches it firmly. Part of the rows lack a size; the others show once, few, many or a class for expanded clones.

>NA|TRBV27|TRBJ2-3|NA
CASSPKGRGNTDTQYF
TGTGCCAGCAGTCCTAAGGGCAGGGGCAATACAGATACGCAGTATTTT
>NA|TRBV28|TRBJ1-2|NA
CASSFEAQGRWYGYTF
TGTGCCAGCAGCTTTGAGGCCCAGGGTCGGTGGTATGGCTACACCTTC
>NA|TRBV6-4|TRBJ2-3|NA
CASSDGGGTDTQYF
TGTGCCAGCAGTGACGGGGGCGGGACAGATACGCAGTATTTT
>NA|TRBV6-1|TRBJ2-5|NA
CASSEVPTQKETQYF
TGTGCCAGCAGTGAAGTGCCGACACAAAAAGAGACCCAGTACTTC
>NA|TRBV4-2|TRBJ1-2|once
CASSQVGEIDYGYTF
TGTGCCAGCAGCCAAGTGGGGGAGATAGACTATGGCTACACCTTC
>NA|TRBV7-9|TRBJ2-2|NA
CASSFGPGQTNTGELFF
NA
>NA|TRBV5-1|TRBJ2-1|NA
CASSLPTDEQFF
TGCGCCAGCAGCTTACCTACGGATGAGCAGTTCTTC
>TRBD2|TRBV4-2|TRBJ2-7|once
CASSQDGTSGGIGVKQYF
TGTGCCAGCAGCCAAGATGGGACTAGCGGGGGCATAGGGGTAAAGCAGTACTTC
>NA|TRBV6-5|TRBJ1-1|NA
CASSLGAGFGTEAFF
TGTGCCAGCAGTTTGGGCGCAGGGTTTGGCACTGAAGCTTTCTTT
>NA|TRBV4-3|TRBJ2-1|NA
CASSQGVLNEQFF
TGCGCCAGCAGCCAGGGGGTCCTCAATGAGCAGTTCTTC
>NA|TRBV13|TRBJ1-2|NA
CASSLGRANYGYTF
TGTGCCAGCAGCTTAGGGCGGGCAAACTATGGCTACACCTTC
>TRBD2|TRBV30|TRBJ2-1|NA
CAWSETSGSNEQFF
TGTGCCTGGAGTGAGACTAGCGGGAGCAATGAGCAGTTCTTC
>NA|TRBV4-3|TRBJ2-7|NA
CASSQDHPGAGEQYF
TGCGCCAGCAGCCAAGATCATCCGGGGGCAGGTGAGCAGTACTTC
>NA|TRBV7-2|TRBJ2-7|NA
CASSLFLFGSDEQYF
TGTGCCAGCAGCTTATTTCTCTTTGGTAGTGACGAGCAGTACTTC
>NA|TRBV5-4|TRBJ2-1|once
CASSSHGTPHNEQFF
TGTGCCAGCAGCTCACATGGGACTCCACACAATGAGCAGTTCTTC
>NA|TRBV18|TRBJ2-5|NA
CASSPPRALETQYF
TGTGCCAGCTCACCACCGAGGGCTTTGGAGACCCAGTACTTC
>NA|TRBV9|TRBJ1-3|NA
CASSVAPGSGNTIYF
TGTGCCAGCAGCGTAGCACCGGGGTCTGGAAACACCATATATTTT
>TRBD1|TRBV28|TRBJ1-1|NA
CASSTPDIGGQGIVEDTEAFF
TGTGCCAGCAGTACACCCGATATAGGGGGACAGGGAATAGTTGAGGACACTGAAGCTTTCTTT
>TRBD2|TRBV29-1|TRBJ2-5|once
CSVEELAGDSEETQYF
TGCAGCGTTGAAGAACTAGCGGGAGACTCAGAAGAGACCCAGTACTTC
>NA|TRBV7-9|TRBJ2-2|NA
CASSDGLHTGELFF
TGTGCCAGCAGCGACGGACTGCACACCGGGGAGCTGTTTTTT
>TRBD2|TRBV29-1|TRBJ2-1|NA
CSVWDSYSGLASYNEQFF
TGCAGCGTTTGGGACAGCTACTCGGGACTAGCGTCCTACAATGAGCAGTTCTTC
>TRBD2|TRBV19|TRBJ2-1|NA
CASRTFGLAGHNEQFF
TGTGCCAGTAGAACCTTCGGACTAGCGGGACACAATGAGCAGTTCTTC
>NA|TRBV4-1|TRBJ2-7|NA
CASSPREGTEEQYF
TGCGCCAGCAGCCCTAGAGAAGGGACGGAAGAGCAGTACTTC
>TRBD1|TRBV10-3|TRBJ1-5|NA
CAAWDSDSNQPQHF
TGTGCCGCGTGGGACAGCGATAGCAATCAGCCCCAGCATTTT
>NA|TRBV28|TRBJ2-1|once
CASSLFRYEQFF
TGTGCCAGCAGTTTATTCCGCTATGAGCAGTTCTTC
>NA|TRBV6-6|TRBJ2-7|NA
CASSYSGLYEQYF
TGTGCCAGCAGTTACTCGGGGCTATACGAGCAGTACTTC
>NA|TRBV5-6|TRBJ1-2|few
CASSLSQQVLGYTF
TGTGCCAGCAGCTTGTCACAACAAGTTCTTGGCTACACCTTC
>NA|TRBV5-1|TRBJ1-4|NA
CASSSSRRGTNNEKLFF
TGCGCCAGCAGCTCCTCACGGCGGGGGACCAATAATGAAAAACTGTTTTTT
>TRBD1|TRBV5-1|TRBJ2-7|once
CASSPGTVRYEQYF
TGCGCCAGCAGCCCGGGGACAGTCCGCTACGAGCAGTACTTC
>TRBD2|TRBV15|TRBJ2-1|NA
CATLRRERGVGDEQFF
TGTGCCACCCTCCGCCGTGAGCGGGGAGTTGGTGATGAGCAGTTCTTC
>NA|TRBV4-1|TRBJ2-2|once
CASSQVTLANTGELFF
TGCGCCAGCAGCCAAGTCACTTTAGCGAACACCGGGGAGCTGTTTTTT
>NA|TRBV9|TRBJ2-1|NA
CASSVVRGSSYNEQFF
TGTGCCAGCAGCGTAGTTCGGGGGAGCTCCTACAATGAGCAGTTCTTC
>TRBD1|TRBV7-9|TRBJ1-3|NA
CASSPRTGGNTIYF
TGTGCCAGCAGCCCCCGGACAGGGGGAAACACCATATATTTT
>TRBD1|TRBV5-5|TRBJ2-7|NA
CASSWTGTGDEQYF
TGTGCCAGCAGCTGGACCGGGACAGGGGACGAGCAGTACTTC
>NA|TRBV21-1|TRBJ2-7|NA
CASSLQGKPYEQYF
TGTGCCAGCAGCCTCCAGGGGAAACCCTACGAGCAGTACTTC
>TRBD2|TRBV11-2|TRBJ2-1|NA
CASSLGGDTEQFF
TGTGCCAGCAGCTTGGGGGGGGATACTGAGCAGTTCTTC
>NA|TRBV14|TRBJ2-7|NA
CASSFRSEQYF
TGTGCCAGCAGTTTTAGGTCCGAGCAGTACTTC
>NA|TRBV9|TRBJ2-2|NA
CASSAGGGITGELFF
TGTGCCAGCAGCGCTGGAGGGGGTATCACCGGGGAGCTGTTTTTT
>TRBD1|TRBV9|TRBJ1-5|NA
CASSDGTVGQPQHF
TGTGCCAGCAGCGATGGGACAGTGGGCCAGCCCCAGCATTTT
>NA|TRBV28|TRBJ2-1|NA
CASNMAGQLYNEQFF
TGTGCCAGCAACATGGCGGGACAGCTTTACAATGAGCAGTTCTTC
>TRBD2|TRBV19|TRBJ2-7|NA
CASSMRREGYEQYF
TGTGCCAGTAGTATGCGGCGGGAGGGCTACGAGCAGTACTTC
>NA|TRBV5-5|TRBJ1-5|NA
CASSFSGEGNQPQHF
TGTGCCAGCAGCTTTAGTGGGGAGGGCAATCAGCCCCAGCATTTT
>TRBD1|TRBV13|TRBJ2-1|NA
CASGDRGYNEQFF
TGTGCCAGCGGGGACAGGGGATACAATGAGCAGTTCTTC
>NA|TRBV7-9|TRBJ2-5|NA
CASSLAVGSLWETQYF
TGTGCCAGCAGCTTAGCGGTCGGGAGTCTTTGGGAGACCCAGTACTTC
>NA|TRBV7-2|TRBJ1-1|NA
CASSLGVRANTEAFF
TGTGCCAGCAGCTTAGGTGTCAGAGCCAACACTGAAGCTTTCTTT
>NA|TRBV5-6|TRBJ1-1|NA
CASSLRGASTEAFF
TGTGCCAGCAGCTTAAGGGGTGCAAGCACTGAAGCTTTCTTT
>NA|TRBV7-9|TRBJ1-3|NA
CASSFYGMAVTSGNTIYF
TGTGCCAGCAGCTTTTACGGGATGGCGGTGACGTCTGGAAACACCATATATTTT
>NA|TRBV11-1|TRBJ2-7|NA
CASSLPEGRPYEQYF
TGTGCCAGCAGCCTCCCCGAAGGGCGGCCCTACGAGCAGTACTTC
>TRBD2|TRBV7-9|TRBJ2-2|NA
CASRGLAGAIQSGELFF
TGTGCCAGCAGGGGACTAGCGGGAGCAATCCAAAGCGGGGAGCTGTTTTTT
>NA|TRBV7-2|TRBJ2-7|NA
CASSLGLWAGRGREQYF
TGTGCCAGCAGCTTAGGTCTCTGGGCAGGCCGAGGGCGCGAGCAGTACTTC
>NA|TRBV27|TRBJ1-1|NA
CASSITVNTEAFF
TGTGCCAGCAGTATAACAGTGAACACTGAAGCTTTCTTT
>NA|TRBV5-6|TRBJ2-1|NA
CASSLGGSLFYNEQFF
TGTGCCAGCAGCTTGGGCGGCAGCCTATTTTACAATGAGCAGTTCTTC
>TRBD2|TRBV4-1|TRBJ2-1|NA
CASSPGLAGSKFF
TGCGCCAGCAGCCCGGGACTAGCGGGAAGTAAGTTCTTC
>NA|TRBV5-8|TRBJ1-1|NA
CASSFAGLAPPMNTEAFF
TGTGCCAGCAGCTTTGCAGGGTTGGCCCCACCAATGAACACTGAAGCTTTCTTT
>NA|TRBV10-2|TRBJ2-5|NA
CASRPGTLGPQETQYF
TGCGCCAGCAGACCCGGGACTCTAGGACCACAAGAGACCCAGTACTTC
>NA|TRBV27|TRBJ2-1|NA
CASSLARTYNEQFF
TGTGCCAGCAGTTTAGCGCGGACCTACAATGAGCAGTTCTTC
>TRBD1|TRBV19|TRBJ2-2|NA
CASGQGPYNTGELFF
TGTGCCTCGGGACAGGGCCCCTACAACACCGGGGAGCTGTTTTTT
>NA|TRBV27|TRBJ1-2|NA
CASSLRLGYGYTF
TGTGCCAGCAGTTTAAGGCTCGGCTATGGCTACACCTTC
>NA|TRBV30|TRBJ2-7|once
CAWSVPSRSYEQYF
TGTGCCTGGAGTGTACCTAGCCGCTCCTACGAGCAGTACTTC
>TRBD2|TRBV5-6|TRBJ2-5|NA
CASSLAAGSETQYF
TGTGCCAGCAGCTTGGCAGCGGGGTCTGAGACCCAGTACTTC